This T cell receptor beta chain emerged from a study of shared clonotypes between healthy human individuals. TCRdb's copy holds only in-frame clones and misses some; the assay was immunoSEQ multiplex PCR. Of about 1.5 million clones listed, around 97% are singletons. This clone was seen only once. V lost 0 bases and J 5 bases, leaving 12 bases between the germline ends. Germline CDR1 is GTSNPN and CDR2 is SVGIG (reference sequence). CDR3 length equals 14 residues. This chain connects TRBV30 to TRBJ2-3; no clear D. The sample was naive CD4+ T cells sorted from blood. The sample's subset: CD45RA+ positively selected. This sequence was found in a young man in good health. Here the CDR3 DNA reads TGTGCCTGGAGTGTTGCTGGCCCCCGAGATACGCAGTATTTT. It encodes CAWSVAGPRDTQYF.